This T cell receptor (beta chain) was captured by sequencing in a study of response to subunit inactivated influenza vaccine. Study-level points and caveats: Few new T cells, the authors suggested, are recruited by each seasonal influenza vaccination.

One entry per CDR3 protein, called by TCRdb with MiXCR from the RT-PCR reads. Counted here are about 780,000 distinct CDR3 sequences, about 18% occurring once; the ten biggest clones make up approximately 10%. V was pared by 2 bases and J by 2 bases, with 3 bases of the junction left unmatched. The germline CDR1 and CDR2 sequences are SGHRS and YFSETQ. The CDR3 runs 16 residues. This clonotype was counted many times. Its antigen is as yet unknown. The specimen comprised PBMCs from blood, sampled 4 to 6 days after vaccination. The origin of this receptor is a man over 45 who received an inactivated influenza vaccine. This chain connects TRBV5-1 to TRBJ2-1; 11 positions agree with TRBD2. As DNA, the CDR3 is TGCGCCAGCAGCTTTGGGACTAGCGGCCCCTACAATGAGCAGTTCTTC. Its protein is CASSFGTSGPYNEQFF.